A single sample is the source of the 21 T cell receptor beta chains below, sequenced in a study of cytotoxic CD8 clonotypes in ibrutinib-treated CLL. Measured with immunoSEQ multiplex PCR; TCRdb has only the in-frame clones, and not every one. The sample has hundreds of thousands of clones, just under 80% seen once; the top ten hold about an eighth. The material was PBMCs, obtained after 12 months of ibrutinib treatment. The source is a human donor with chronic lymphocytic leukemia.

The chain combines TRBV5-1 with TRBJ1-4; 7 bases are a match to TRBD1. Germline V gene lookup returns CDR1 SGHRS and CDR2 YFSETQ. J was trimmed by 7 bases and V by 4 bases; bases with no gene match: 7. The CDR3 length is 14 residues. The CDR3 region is CASSHRGEAEKLFF. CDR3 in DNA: TGCGCCAGCAGCCACAGGGGTGAGGCTGAAAAACTGTTTTTT.

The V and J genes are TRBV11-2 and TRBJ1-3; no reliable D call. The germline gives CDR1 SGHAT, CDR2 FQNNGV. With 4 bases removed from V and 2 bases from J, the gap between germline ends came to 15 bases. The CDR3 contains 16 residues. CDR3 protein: CASSSRMGSTGNTIYF. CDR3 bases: TGTGCCAGCAGCTCCCGTATGGGGAGCACTGGAAACACCATATATTTT.

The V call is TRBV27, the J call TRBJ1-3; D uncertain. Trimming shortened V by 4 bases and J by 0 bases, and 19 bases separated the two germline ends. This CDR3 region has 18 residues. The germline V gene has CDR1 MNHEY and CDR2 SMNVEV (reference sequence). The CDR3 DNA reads TGTGCCAGCAGTTCCGCGGTGGGGTCTGAAAACTCTGGAAACACCATATATTTT. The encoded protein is CASSSAVGSENSGNTIYF.

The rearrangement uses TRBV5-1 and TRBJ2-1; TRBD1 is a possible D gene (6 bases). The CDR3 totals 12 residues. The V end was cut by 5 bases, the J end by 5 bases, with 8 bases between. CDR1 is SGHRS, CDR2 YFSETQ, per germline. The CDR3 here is CASRGADNEQFF. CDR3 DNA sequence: TGCGCCAGCAGGGGGGCCGACAATGAGCAGTTCTTC. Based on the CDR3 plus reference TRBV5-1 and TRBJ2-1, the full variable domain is KAGVTQTPRYLIKTRGQQVTLSCSPISGHRSVSWYQQTPGQGLQFLFEYFSETQRNKGNFPGRFSGRQFSNSRSEMNVSTLELGDSALYLCASRGADNEQFFGPGTRLTVL.

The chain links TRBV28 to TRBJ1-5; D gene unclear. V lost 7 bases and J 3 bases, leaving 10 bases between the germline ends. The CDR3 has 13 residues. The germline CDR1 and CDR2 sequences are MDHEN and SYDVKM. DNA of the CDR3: TGTGCCAGCATGCCGGAGTACAATCAGCCCCAGCATTTT. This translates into CASMPEYNQPQHF. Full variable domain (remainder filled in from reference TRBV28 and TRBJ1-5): DVKVTQSSRYLVKRTGEKVFLECVQDMDHENMFWYRQDPGLGLRLIYFSYDVKMKEKGDIPEGYSVSREKKERFSLILESASTNQTSMYLCASMPEYNQPQHFGDGTRLSIL.

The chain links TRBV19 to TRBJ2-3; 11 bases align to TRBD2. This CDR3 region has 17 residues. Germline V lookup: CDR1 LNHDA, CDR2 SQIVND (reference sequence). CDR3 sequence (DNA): TGTGCGTCGGGGATAGCGGGAGGGTCCTCACACGCAGATACGCAGTATTTT. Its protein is CASGIAGGSSHADTQYF.

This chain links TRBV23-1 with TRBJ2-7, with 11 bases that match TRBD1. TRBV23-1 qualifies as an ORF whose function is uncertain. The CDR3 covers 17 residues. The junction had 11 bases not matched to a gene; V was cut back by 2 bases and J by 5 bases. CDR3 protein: CASSQPPGQGGTDEQYF. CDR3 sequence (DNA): TGCGCCAGCAGTCAACCTCCGGGACAGGGGGGTACCGACGAGCAGTACTTC.

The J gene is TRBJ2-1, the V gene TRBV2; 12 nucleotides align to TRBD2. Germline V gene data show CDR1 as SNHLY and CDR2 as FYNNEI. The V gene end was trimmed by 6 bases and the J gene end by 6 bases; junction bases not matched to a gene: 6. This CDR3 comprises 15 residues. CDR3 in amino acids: CASRPGTSGFNEQFF. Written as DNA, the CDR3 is TGTGCCAGCAGACCCGGGACTAGCGGGTTCAATGAGCAGTTCTTC.

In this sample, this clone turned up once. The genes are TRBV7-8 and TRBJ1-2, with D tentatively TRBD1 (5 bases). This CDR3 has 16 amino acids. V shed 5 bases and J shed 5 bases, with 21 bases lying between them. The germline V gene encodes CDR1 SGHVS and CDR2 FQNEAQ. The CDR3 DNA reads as TGTGCCAGCAGCAGTACCGGGACCCTTGGAACGTATGGCTACACCTTC. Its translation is CASSSTGTLGTYGYTF.

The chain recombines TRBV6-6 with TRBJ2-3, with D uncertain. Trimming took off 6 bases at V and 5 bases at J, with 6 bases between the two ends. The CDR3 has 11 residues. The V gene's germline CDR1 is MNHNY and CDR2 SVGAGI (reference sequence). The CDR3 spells CASRAGDTQYF. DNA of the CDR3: TGTGCCAGCAGGGCAGGAGATACGCAGTATTTT.

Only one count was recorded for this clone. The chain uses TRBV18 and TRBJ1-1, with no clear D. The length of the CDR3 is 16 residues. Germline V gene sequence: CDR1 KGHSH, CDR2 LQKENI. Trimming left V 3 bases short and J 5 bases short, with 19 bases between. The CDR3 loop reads CASSPTNPRLGTEAFF. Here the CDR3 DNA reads TGTGCCAGCTCACCGACGAACCCGCGGCTGGGAACTGAAGCTTTCTTT.

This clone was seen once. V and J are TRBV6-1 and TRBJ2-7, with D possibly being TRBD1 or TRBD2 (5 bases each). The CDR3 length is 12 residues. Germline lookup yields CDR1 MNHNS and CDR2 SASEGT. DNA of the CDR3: TGTGCTTTGGGACGGAGCTCCTACGAGCAGTACTTC. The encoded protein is CALGRSSYEQYF.

The CDR3 is CASSPPRGLSTDTQYF. The CDR3 DNA reads TGTGCCAGCAGCCCGCCCAGGGGGCTAAGCACAGATACGCAGTATTTT. This chain joins TRBV7-2 and TRBJ2-3; 8 bases align to TRBD1. V was clipped by 5 bases and J by 0 bases; unmatched bases: 7. The CDR3 has 16 residues. Germline CDR1 is SGHTA and CDR2 is FQGNSA.

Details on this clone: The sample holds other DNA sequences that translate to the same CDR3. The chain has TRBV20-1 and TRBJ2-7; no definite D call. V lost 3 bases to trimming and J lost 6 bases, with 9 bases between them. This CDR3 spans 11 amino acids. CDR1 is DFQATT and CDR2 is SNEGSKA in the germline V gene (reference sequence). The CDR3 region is CSARDGREQYF. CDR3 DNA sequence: TGCAGTGCTAGGGACGGGCGCGAGCAGTACTTC.

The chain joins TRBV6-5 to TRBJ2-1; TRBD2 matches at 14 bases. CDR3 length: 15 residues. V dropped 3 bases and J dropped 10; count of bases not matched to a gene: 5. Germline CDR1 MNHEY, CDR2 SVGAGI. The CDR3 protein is CASSYGTSGRGEQFF. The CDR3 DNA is TGTGCCAGCAGTTATGGGACTAGCGGGAGAGGGGAGCAGTTCTTC.

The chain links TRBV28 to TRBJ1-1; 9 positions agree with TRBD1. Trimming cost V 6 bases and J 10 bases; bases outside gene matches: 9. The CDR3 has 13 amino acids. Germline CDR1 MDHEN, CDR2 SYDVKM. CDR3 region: CASSRRAGQGAFF. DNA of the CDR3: TGTGCCAGCAGCCGACGAGCGGGACAGGGAGCTTTCTTT.

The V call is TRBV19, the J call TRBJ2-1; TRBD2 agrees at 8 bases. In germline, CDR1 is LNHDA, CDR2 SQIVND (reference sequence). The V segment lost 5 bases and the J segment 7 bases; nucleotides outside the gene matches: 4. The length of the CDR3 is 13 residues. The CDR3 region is CASSLGLANEQFF. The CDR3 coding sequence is TGTGCCAGTAGTCTTGGACTAGCTAATGAGCAGTTCTTC.

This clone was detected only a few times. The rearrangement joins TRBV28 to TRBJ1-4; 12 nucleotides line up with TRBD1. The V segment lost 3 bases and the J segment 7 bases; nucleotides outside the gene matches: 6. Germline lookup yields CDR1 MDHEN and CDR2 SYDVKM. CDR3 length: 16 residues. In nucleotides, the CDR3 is TGTGCCAGCAGTTTTATCGTGGGACAGGGGGCTGAAAAACTGTTTTTT. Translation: CASSFIVGQGAEKLFF.

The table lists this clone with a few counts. CDR3 bases: TGTGCCAGCAGCTTTAAAACAGGGGGCGGAGATACGCAGTATTTT. This encodes CASSFKTGGGDTQYF. The V and J genes are TRBV5-4 and TRBJ2-3, with 9 bases matching TRBD1. The CDR3 has 15 residues. The V segment lost 2 bases and the J segment 5 bases; nucleotides outside the gene matches: 6. The germline gives CDR1 SGHNT, CDR2 YYREEE (reference sequence).

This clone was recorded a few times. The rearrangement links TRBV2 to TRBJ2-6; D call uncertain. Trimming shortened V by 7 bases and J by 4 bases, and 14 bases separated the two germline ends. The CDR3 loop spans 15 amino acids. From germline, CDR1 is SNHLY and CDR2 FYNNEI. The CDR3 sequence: CASTIEVTGANVLTF. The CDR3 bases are TGTGCCAGCACGATCGAGGTCACCGGGGCCAACGTCCTGACTTTC. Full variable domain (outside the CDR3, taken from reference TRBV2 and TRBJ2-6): EPEVTQTPSHQVTQMGQEVILRCVPISNHLYFYWYRQILGQKVEFLVSFYNNEISEKSEIFDDQFSVERPDGSNFTLKIRSTKLEDSAMYFCASTIEVTGANVLTFGAGSRLTVL.

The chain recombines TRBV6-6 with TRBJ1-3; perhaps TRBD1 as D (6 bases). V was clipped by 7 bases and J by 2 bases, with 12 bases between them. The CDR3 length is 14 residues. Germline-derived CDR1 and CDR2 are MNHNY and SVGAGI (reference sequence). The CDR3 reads CASTGGSPGNTIYF. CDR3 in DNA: TGTGCCAGCACGGGGGGCTCACCTGGAAACACCATATATTTT.